Below are 27 T cell receptor beta chains sequenced from a single sample in a study of T cells after yellow fever vaccination (dated by TCRdb to between 2017 and 2020). Preparation of the library involved 5' RACE. Sequencer: Illumina NovaSeq 6000. TCRdb handled the public reads itself, with Q25 trimming in fastp and clone calling in MiXCR, and kept productive beta chains. Each entry merges the rows of one CDR3 protein and shows their most common DNA and genes. This sample holds 300,000 to 350,000 distinct CDR3 sequences; approximately 4.2% were observed only once. The ten top clones hold 20% to 25% of the sample. The meaning of the sample's treatment or condition label: live attenuated yellow fever vaccine strain. Specimen: PBMCs, collected 5 days after the yellow fever booster vaccination. The receptors were sampled from a man aged 18 to 35 who received the YFV17D yellow fever vaccine.

The table lists this clonotype with a few counts. The rearrangement joins TRBV13 to TRBJ2-3; D may be TRBD2 (6 bases). V lost 8 bases and J lost 0, with 24 bases in between. The CDR3 sequence is 18 residues long. Germline CDR1 reads PRHDT; CDR2 reads FYEKMQ (reference sequence). The CDR3 DNA sequence: TGTGCCAGCCAGGACCGGAGGGACGGGGGAGCTAGCACAGATACGCAGTATTTT. It yields the protein CASQDRRDGGASTDTQYF.

This clonotype was seen a few times. The rearrangement uses TRBV6-2 or TRBV6-3 and TRBJ2-5, with D possibly TRBD1 on 5 matching bases. Per germline, CDR1 MNHEY and CDR2 SVGEGT. Trimming shortened V by 10 bases and J by 5 bases, and 20 bases separated the two germline ends. The CDR3 is 14 residues long. DNA for the CDR3: TGTGCCACCCGCCGCACTCAGGGATCGGAGACCCAGTACTTC. The encoded protein is CATRRTQGSETQYF.

The CDR3 sequence is CASSRDGVVSSGYTF. In nucleotides, the CDR3 is TGTGCCAGCAGCCGAGACGGGGTCGTATCCTCTGGCTACACCTTC. The J gene is TRBJ1-2, the V gene TRBV7-8; no firm D call. The germline V and J ends were trimmed by 5 bases and 7 bases, with 20 bases remaining between them. Per germline, CDR1 SGHVS and CDR2 FQNEAQ. The CDR3 totals 15 residues.

In this sample, this clonotype turned up a few times. The V gene is TRBV9, the J gene TRBJ1-2; no reliable D call. Germline V lookup: CDR1 SGDLS, CDR2 YYNGEE. V gave up 2 bases and J gave up 3 bases, with 5 bases separating them. The CDR3 loop spans 12 amino acids. CDR3 nucleotide sequence: TGTGCCAGCAGCGTCGGCTACTATGGCTACACCTTC. It codes for CASSVGYYGYTF.

This clonotype was seen only a few times. J is TRBJ2-5 and V is TRBV4-1; TRBD2 agrees at 8 bases. Germline loops: CDR1 MGHRA, CDR2 YSYEKL. The CDR3 is made up of 17 amino acids. Trimming cost V 1 base and J 5 bases; bases outside gene matches: 12. DNA of the CDR3: TGCGCCAGCAGCCAAGCCCCACCCAGCGGGGGCAGGGAGACCCAGTACTTC. It yields the protein CASSQAPPSGGRETQYF.

This clonotype was detected only once. V is TRBV7-2 and J is TRBJ1-5, with unresolved D. V was shortened by 0 bases and J by 3 bases, with 9 bases between the two germline ends. This CDR3 comprises 15 residues. From germline, CDR1 is SGHTA and CDR2 FQGNSA. The CDR3 is CASSLASRVNQPQHF. The CDR3, as DNA: TGTGCCAGCAGCTTAGCTTCTCGGGTCAATCAGCCCCAGCATTTT.

The CDR3 DNA sequence: TGTGCCAGCAGCTTAAATGGGGTAGCGGGGGGTCTCACAGATACGCAGTATTTT. Protein sequence: CASSLNGVAGGLTDTQYF. The V gene is TRBV7-2, the J gene TRBJ2-3, with 10 bases that match TRBD2. After removal of 2 bases from V and 2 bases from J, the junction contained 10 bases not matched to a gene. CDR1 SGHTA and CDR2 FQGNSA come from the germline V gene. The CDR3 loop spans 18 amino acids.

The table lists this clonotype with many counts. This chain joins TRBV6-2 or TRBV6-3 and TRBJ1-1; 7 nucleotides line up with TRBD1. Germline trimming cut 10 bases from V and 7 bases from J; bases unmatched to any gene: 9. This CDR3 is 12 amino acids long. CDR1 MNHEY and CDR2 SVGEGT come from the germline V gene. Here the CDR3 reads CATGRDRNEAFF. The CDR3 DNA reads as TGTGCCACCGGCCGGGACAGAAATGAAGCTTTCTTT.

This clonotype turned up a few times. The rearrangement links TRBV6-2 or TRBV6-3 to TRBJ1-3; perhaps TRBD1 as D (5 bases). V was trimmed by 7 bases and J by 0 bases, leaving 10 bases between them. The length of the CDR3 is 14 residues. Germline assignment: CDR1 MNHEY and CDR2 SVGEGT. CDR3 in amino acids: CASTRDLSGNTIYF. The CDR3 DNA is TGTGCCAGCACCCGGGACCTCTCTGGAAACACCATATATTTT.

This clonotype was observed at least ten times. The rearrangement joins TRBV7-2 to TRBJ2-4, with no clear D. Between the trimmed V and J ends, which lost 3 bases and 7 bases, there was a span of 7 bases. The germline V gene encodes CDR1 SGHTA and CDR2 FQGNSA. This CDR3 region has 12 residues. The CDR3 protein is CASSFFANIQYF. The CDR3 bases are TGTGCCAGCAGCTTTTTTGCGAACATTCAGTACTTC.

This clonotype was detected many times. The V call is TRBV28, the J call TRBJ1-5; D is possibly TRBD1 (5 bases). Trimming removed 3 bases from V and 0 bases from J, with 9 bases in between. From germline, CDR1 is MDHEN and CDR2 SYDVKM. The CDR3 contains 15 residues. The CDR3 reads CASSFWGDSNQPQHF. In nucleotides, the CDR3 is TGTGCCAGCAGTTTTTGGGGGGATAGCAATCAGCCCCAGCATTTT. The whole variable domain, remainder taken from reference TRBV28 and TRBJ1-5, is DVKVTQSSRYLVKRTGEKVFLECVQDMDHENMFWYRQDPGLGLRLIYFSYDVKMKEKGDIPEGYSVSREKKERFSLILESASTNQTSMYLCASSFWGDSNQPQHFGDGTRLSIL.

This clonotype was found a few times. The J gene is TRBJ2-3, the V gene TRBV27, with D possibly TRBD2 on 5 matching bases. The CDR3 sequence is 16 residues long. The germline gives CDR1 MNHEY, CDR2 SMNVEV (reference sequence). V lost 5 bases, J lost 2 bases, and 17 bases lay in between. Here the CDR3 reads CASSPPAEVPTDTQYF. The CDR3 nucleotides are TGTGCCAGCAGTCCACCAGCGGAGGTTCCCACAGATACGCAGTATTTT.

This clonotype was seen at least ten times. This chain links TRBV4-2 with TRBJ2-4; no definite D call. This CDR3 is built from 16 residues. Trimming took off 2 bases at V and 0 bases at J, with 11 bases between the two ends. From germline, CDR1 is LGHNA and CDR2 YNFKEQ. Written as DNA, the CDR3 is TGTGCCAGCAGCCAACAACGCGGTGTAGCCAAAAACATTCAGTACTTC. This translates into CASSQQRGVAKNIQYF.

This clonotype occurred a few times. This chain links TRBV4-2 with TRBJ2-3; no clear D. Trimming shortened V by 2 bases and J by 3 bases, and 6 bases separated the two germline ends. CDR3 length: 13 amino acids. The germline V gene has CDR1 LGHNA and CDR2 YNFKEQ. The CDR3 region is CASSQLDTDTQYF. CDR3 DNA sequence: TGTGCCAGCAGCCAACTCGATACAGATACGCAGTATTTT.

This clonotype was observed a few times. The genes are TRBV5-1 and TRBJ1-1; tentatively, D is TRBD1 (5 bases). Germline V gene sequence: CDR1 SGHRS, CDR2 YFSETQ. V gave up 3 bases and J gave up 4 bases, with 19 bases separating them. The length of the CDR3 is 16 residues. The CDR3 region has the DNA TGCGCCAGCAGCTCCGACAGTGGTACCTCCGTCACTGAAGCTTTCTTT. This sequence encodes CASSSDSGTSVTEAFF.

The V and J genes are TRBV27 and TRBJ2-1; TRBD2 is a possible D gene (5 bases). Germline CDR1 reads MNHEY; CDR2 reads SMNVEV (reference sequence). V was pared by 5 bases and J by 9 bases, with 17 bases between. The CDR3 spans 14 residues. CDR3 protein: CASSPSARGFEQFF. CDR3 coding DNA: TGTGCCAGCAGTCCATCTGCCCGGGGTTTTGAGCAGTTCTTC.

This clonotype was picked up many times. The J gene is TRBJ2-1, the V gene TRBV5-6; no reliable D call. Germline assignment: CDR1 SGHDT and CDR2 YYEEEE. Trimming took off 1 base at V and 0 bases at J, with 8 bases between the two ends. The length of the CDR3 is 15 residues. The CDR3 region has the DNA TGTGCCAGCAGCTTGTGGCGGAGCTCCTACAATGAGCAGTTCTTC. Its protein is CASSLWRSSYNEQFF.

Only a few counts were recorded for this clonotype. V usage is TRBV15 and J usage is TRBJ2-7; 11 bases agree with TRBD2. With 1 base clipped from V and 6 bases from J, the junction kept 8 bases outside the gene matches. Germline assignment: CDR1 LNHNV and CDR2 YYDKDF (reference sequence). The CDR3 covers 16 residues. The CDR3 reads CATSRGGTSGVGEQYF. CDR3 coding DNA: TGTGCCACCAGCAGAGGTGGGACTAGCGGTGTGGGCGAGCAGTACTTC.

The gene calls are TRBV24-1 and TRBJ1-5, with D possibly matching TRBD1 (6 bases). The germline gives CDR1 KGHDR, CDR2 SFDVKD. CDR3 size: 13 residues. V lost 9 bases and J 2 bases, leaving 10 bases between the germline ends. The CDR3 loop reads CATRGAGNQPQHF. In DNA, the CDR3 is TGTGCCACCCGGGGGGCTGGCAATCAGCCCCAGCATTTT.

This clonotype was recorded many times. The V gene is TRBV6-2 or TRBV6-3, the J gene TRBJ2-5; 10 bases line up with TRBD1. CDR3 length: 16 amino acids. J was trimmed by 6 bases and V by 5 bases; bases with no gene match: 12. Per germline, CDR1 MNHEY and CDR2 SVGEGT. DNA for the CDR3: TGTGCCAGCAGTCCACCCGACCGGGACAGGGGAAAGACCCAGTACTTC. This codes for CASSPPDRDRGKTQYF.

The table lists this clonotype with a few counts. This chain uses TRBV20-1 with TRBJ2-5; TRBD1 might be the D (5 bases). The CDR3 runs 15 residues. Trimming stripped 6 bases from V and 4 bases from J, with 21 bases between. CDR1 and CDR2 (germline): DFQATT, SNEGSKA (reference sequence). The CDR3 DNA follows: TGCAGTGCACCCCCTTTGGGGCAGGTTGGAGAGACCCAGTACTTC. Encoded protein: CSAPPLGQVGETQYF.

This clonotype was observed a few times. This chain connects TRBV19 to TRBJ2-3; no definite D call. CDR1 and CDR2 from the germline V gene are LNHDA and SQIVND (reference sequence). V was cut by 5 bases and J by 4 bases, with 7 bases left in between. CDR3 length equals 12 residues. CDR3: CASSQTADTQYF. The DNA of the CDR3 is TGTGCCAGTAGTCAAACGGCAGATACGCAGTATTTT.

The chain is built from TRBV24-1 and TRBJ2-5, with a possible D match to TRBD1 (6 bases). The CDR3 consists of 15 residues. V lost 0 bases and J lost 4, with 11 bases in between. The germline CDR1 and CDR2 sequences are KGHDR and SFDVKD. CDR3 bases: TGTGCCACCAGTGATTTGCAGGGGTTTCGAGAGACCCAGTACTTC. Its protein is CATSDLQGFRETQYF.

This clonotype came up a few times. The chain is built from TRBV24-1 and TRBJ2-4, with D unclear. V lost 0 bases and J 10 bases, leaving 9 bases between the germline ends. Germline V gene lookup returns CDR1 KGHDR and CDR2 SFDVKD. The CDR3 runs 13 residues. The CDR3 DNA reads TGTGCCACCAGTGATTTGGACCGAGGAATTCAGTACTTC. Amino acids: CATSDLDRGIQYF.

This clonotype has just a few counts. This sequence joins TRBV29-1 and TRBJ2-7, with D maybe TRBD1 (7 bases). This CDR3 region has 11 residues. The germline V gene encodes CDR1 SQVTM and CDR2 ANQGSEA. V was trimmed by 4 bases and J by 5 bases, leaving 9 bases between them. CDR3 bases: TGCAGCGTTGCCAGGGGGGACGAGCAGTACGTC. Residues: CSVARGDEQYV.

V gene TRBV9 combines with J gene TRBJ2-1; D is uncertain. Germline lookup yields CDR1 SGDLS and CDR2 YYNGEE. Trimming took off 3 bases at V and 4 bases at J, with 8 bases between the two ends. This CDR3 region has 13 residues. The CDR3 DNA reads TGTGCCAGCAGCGCAGACCAGTACAATGAGCAGTTCTTC. Amino acid sequence: CASSADQYNEQFF.

This clonotype showed up many times. The chain uses TRBV20-1 and TRBJ2-1; D is possibly TRBD1 or TRBD2 (5 bases each). This CDR3 region has 10 residues. V was pared by 6 bases and J by 12 bases, with 12 bases between. Per germline, CDR1 DFQATT and CDR2 SNEGSKA (reference sequence). In DNA, the CDR3 is TGCAGTGCCCTAGTCGGGGCGCAGTTCTTC. Protein product: CSALVGAQFF.